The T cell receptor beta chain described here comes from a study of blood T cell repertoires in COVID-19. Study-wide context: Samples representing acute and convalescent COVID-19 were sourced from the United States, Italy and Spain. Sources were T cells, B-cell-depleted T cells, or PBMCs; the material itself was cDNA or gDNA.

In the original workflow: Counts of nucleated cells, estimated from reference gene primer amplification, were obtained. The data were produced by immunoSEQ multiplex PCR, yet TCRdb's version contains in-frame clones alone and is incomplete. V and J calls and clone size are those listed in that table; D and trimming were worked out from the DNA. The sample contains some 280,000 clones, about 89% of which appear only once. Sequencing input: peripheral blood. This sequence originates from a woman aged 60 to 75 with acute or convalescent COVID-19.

This chain's CDR3 is CSVSLGQGADTQYF. The CDR3, as DNA: TGCAGCGTTTCCTTGGGACAGGGCGCAGATACGCAGTATTTT. The chain employs TRBV29-1 and TRBJ2-3; 9 bases line up with TRBD1. V shed 5 bases, J shed 4 bases, and the junction held 7 bases outside the gene matches. CDR1 is SQVTM and CDR2 is ANQGSEA in the germline V gene. This CDR3 has 14 amino acids.